This T cell receptor (beta chain) was identified during a study of shared clonotypes between healthy human individuals. The repertoire was sequenced with immunoSEQ multiplex PCR; TCRdb's copy has only in-frame clones and lacks some. The table includes millions of clones, 90% to 95% detected once. This clone appeared a single time. The germline V gene has CDR1 LNHDA and CDR2 SQIVND (reference sequence). V shed 5 bases, J shed 5 bases, and the junction held 7 bases outside the gene matches. The CDR3 spans 15 residues. The chain couples TRBV19 to TRBJ1-2; 11 nucleotides agree with TRBD1. Sequenced input: naive CD4+ T cells sorted from blood. As to subset: CD45RA+ positively selected. The clonotype comes from a man aged 18-30 years in good health. This CDR3 is CASSPEGQGAYGYTF. Written as DNA, the CDR3 is TGTGCCAGTAGTCCAGAAGGACAGGGGGCGTATGGCTACACCTTC. The full variable domain, completed using reference TRBV19 and TRBJ1-2, is DGGITQSPKYLFRKEGQNVTLSCEQNLNHDAMYWYRQDPGQGLRLIYYSQIVNDFQKGDIAEGYSVSREKKESFPLTVTSAQKNPTAFYLCASSPEGQGAYGYTFGSGTRLTVV.